This T cell receptor beta chain derives from a study of blood T cells in healthy people across ages. Trimming removed 3 bases from V and 2 bases from J; junction bases left unmatched: 13. The germline gives CDR1 ENHRY, CDR2 SYGVKD. This CDR3 is 19 amino acids long. Worth noting for this clonotype: No conserved phenylalanine or tryptophan ends this CDR3, so it is likely a read error.

Sample-barcoded 5' priming and a J-beta primer mix drove a second PCR of roughly 6 to 12 cycles. A single record per CDR3 protein comes from TCRdb applying MiXCR to the 5' RACE reads. The table has about 830,000 distinct CDR3 sequences, under 80% seen once. The sample taken for sequencing was blood. This sequence joins TRBV10-3 and TRBJ2-3, with 11 bases that match TRBD2. The clonotype was recovered from a man under 40 in good health. The CDR3 here is CAISDRLAGTETDTDTQYS. CDR3 DNA sequence: TGTGCCATCAGTGATCGACTAGCGGGGACCGAAACCGACACAGATACGCAGTATTCT.